This record covers a single T cell receptor (beta chain). Its specificity is not known. Here immunoSEQ multiplex PCR was the method, and the copy in TCRdb shows in-frame clones only, minus some. The data hold tens of thousands of clones, with around 83% observed a single time. This sample was included in a study of T cell responses to AZD1222 COVID-19 vaccine. Looked up from germline, CDR1 is LNHDA and CDR2 is SQIVND (reference sequence). The CDR3 has 11 residues. Trimming removed 5 bases from V and 6 bases from J, with 7 bases in between. Study-wide findings and caveats: Spike-specific TCR breadth rose after two AZD1222 doses, and depth rose as well. Donor demographics were predominantly white British with a female majority; clonal diversity may be underestimated.

The chain is built from TRBV19 and TRBJ1-1; no definite D call. The origin of this receptor is an adult in good health. The specimen comprised peripheral blood, sampled on day 0 of AZD1222 vaccination. CDR3 nucleotides: TGTGCCAGTAGTTTTTGGGCTGAAGCTTTCTTT. Translation gives CASSFWAEAFF.